The clone carrying this TCR beta chain has at least ten counts. Its antigen is currently unknown. These data come from a study of T-cell reconstitution after alpha-beta-depleted transplantation in children. During its preparation, the TCRbeta library received unique molecular identifiers. TCRdb processed the PCR reads anew with MiXCR; each CDR3 protein has one entry. Of roughly 240,000 distinct CDR3 sequences in the sample, around 7.5% are singletons; the top ten hold approximately 6.3%. This CDR3 has 16 amino acids. V was clipped by 1 base and J by 3 bases, with 15 bases between them. Germline V gives CDR1 SGHAT, CDR2 FQNNGV. Study conclusions and caveats: Reportedly, alpha-beta T cells present about two months post-transplant originated from several hundred expanded clones of graft origin. T-cell counts and diversity at one year post-transplant came mainly from newly produced T cells.

Sequenced material: PBMCs, mostly from graft donor cells, taken 180 days after TCRalphabeta/CD19-depleted stem cell transplant. This clonotype originated in a male patient between 5 and 17 years old who had a stem cell transplant for acute lymphoblastic leukemia, so the T cells may come from the graft donor. The chain joins TRBV11-2 to TRBJ2-5, with D unresolved. CDR3 nucleotide sequence: TGTGCCAGCAGCTTAGGGCTCGGAGTTCTAAAAGAGACCCAGTACTTC. Translating gives CASSLGLGVLKETQYF.